This T cell receptor beta chain was captured by sequencing in a study of cytomegalovirus exposure and HLA in healthy donors. Study-level points and caveats: That first-cohort TCR clusters tended to co-occur in the 120 or so validation repertoires was found in a later analysis.

This clone was seen a single time. Its antigen remains unknown. The method was immunoSEQ multiplex PCR; TCRdb's version includes in-frame clones alone and lacks a portion of them. This table holds about 360,000 clones, 86% found once. Sequenced input: PBMCs. The source of this sequence is a young woman in good health and CMV-seronegative.

This CDR3 is CASSQRLDSVLWGYTF. CDR3 nucleotides: TGCGCCAGCAGCCAACGACTGGACAGCGTTCTATGGGGCTACACCTTC. The chain is built from TRBV4-1 and TRBJ1-2; perhaps TRBD1 as D (6 bases). Germline-derived CDR1 and CDR2 are MGHRA and YSYEKL. This CDR3 region has 16 residues. Deletions cut 2 bases from V and 8 bases from J, with 21 bases between.